What follows are 26 T cell receptor beta chains derived from one specimen sequenced in a study of blood T cell repertoires in COVID-19. Libraries were prepared by immunoSEQ multiplex PCR; TCRdb keeps only in-frame clonotypes and omits some of them. The sample shows a few hundred thousand clones, roughly 85% of them seen only once. Material for sequencing was peripheral blood. These receptors all stem from a woman between 18 and 29 years old with acute or convalescent COVID-19.

This clone was counted between two and nine times. The chain joins TRBV9 to TRBJ2-1; 9 nucleotides line up with TRBD1. Germline V gives CDR1 SGDLS, CDR2 YYNGEE. V dropped 3 bases and J dropped 8; count of bases not matched to a gene: 9. The CDR3 runs to 15 residues. The CDR3 DNA is TGTGCCAGCAGCGCCGGGACAGGGAGAATGTATGAGCAGTTCTTC. This gives the protein CASSAGTGRMYEQFF.

This sequence joins TRBV28 and TRBJ1-1; 8 nucleotides match TRBD1. V lost 7 bases and J lost 2; bases outside the gene matches: 3. There are 13 residues in the CDR3. Per germline, CDR1 MDHEN and CDR2 SYDVKM. CDR3 in amino acids: CASNRGGNTEAFF. CDR3 DNA: TGTGCCAGCAACAGGGGGGGAAACACTGAAGCTTTCTTT. Variable domain in full (rest from reference TRBV28 and TRBJ1-1): DVKVTQSSRYLVKRTGEKVFLECVQDMDHENMFWYRQDPGLGLRLIYFSYDVKMKEKGDIPEGYSVSREKKERFSLILESASTNQTSMYLCASNRGGNTEAFFGQGTRLTVV.

This chain's CDR3 is CSASGGQGEKLFF. CDR3 sequence (DNA): TGCAGTGCTAGTGGGGGTCAGGGTGAAAAACTGTTTTTT. This chain uses TRBV20-1 with TRBJ1-4; D may be TRBD1 (5 bases). The germline V gene encodes CDR1 DFQATT and CDR2 SNEGSKA (reference sequence). V was cut by 3 bases and J by 7 bases, with 12 bases left in between. This CDR3 comprises 13 residues.

The chain is built from TRBV18 and TRBJ2-7; 7 positions agree with TRBD2. The J segment lost 2 bases and the V segment lost 2 bases, leaving 6 bases of the junction unmatched. The V gene's germline CDR1 is KGHSH and CDR2 LQKENI. The CDR3 covers 15 residues. This CDR3 is CASSPSLAVAYEQYF. CDR3 DNA sequence: TGTGCCAGCTCACCATCCCTAGCGGTTGCCTACGAGCAGTACTTC.

V and J are TRBV6-6 and TRBJ1-5, with D tentatively TRBD1 (6 bases). Germline V lookup: CDR1 MNHNY, CDR2 SVGAGI (reference sequence). The CDR3 has 16 amino acids. V was clipped by 1 base and J by 1 base, with 11 bases between them. The CDR3 here is CASSYFGGGSNQPQHF. The CDR3 DNA follows: TGTGCCAGCAGTTACTTTGGGGGGGGCAGCAATCAGCCCCAGCATTTT.

CDR3 amino acids: CASSLGGAEAFF. The CDR3 bases are TGTGCCAGCAGCTTGGGGGGTGCTGAAGCTTTCTTT. The chain is built from TRBV7-6 and TRBJ1-1; tentatively, D is TRBD1 (5 bases). Looked up from germline, CDR1 is SGHVS and CDR2 is FNYEAQ. V gave up 3 bases and J gave up 6 bases, with 8 bases separating them. The CDR3 runs 12 residues.

The chain combines TRBV11-2 with TRBJ1-1; perhaps TRBD1 as D (5 bases). The length of the CDR3 is 17 residues. Trimming pared 5 bases from V and 6 bases from J, leaving 25 bases between. CDR1 and CDR2 from the germline V gene are SGHAT and FQNNGV. CDR3 nucleotide sequence: TGTGCCAGCAGCCGTAACGGTCTCAGACAGCTAGGATCTGAAGCTTTCTTT. It encodes CASSRNGLRQLGSEAFF. The complete variable domain, with remaining parts taken from reference TRBV11-2 and TRBJ1-1, reads EAGVAQSPRYKIIEKRQSVAFWCNPISGHATLYWYQQILGQGPKLLIQFQNNGVVDDSQLPKDRFSAERLKGVDSTLKIQPAKLEDSAVYLCASSRNGLRQLGSEAFFGQGTRLTVV.

The chain is built from TRBV12-3 or TRBV12-4 and TRBJ1-2, with 7 bases aligning to TRBD1. The CDR3 length is 13 residues. The junction had 8 bases not matched to a gene; V was cut back by 5 bases and J by 8 bases. For the CDR3, the DNA is TGTGCCAGCAGTCCCGGACAGGCTATAGGCTACACCTTC. It yields the protein CASSPGQAIGYTF.

As for this clone: Additional DNA sequences in this sample encode the identical CDR3. The chain carries TRBV27 and TRBJ2-7; TRBD2 agrees at 7 bases. From germline, CDR1 is MNHEY and CDR2 SMNVEV (reference sequence). This CDR3 spans 13 amino acids. Trimming at V came to 6 bases and at J to 3 bases, leaving 5 bases not matched to a gene. The CDR3 DNA follows: TGTGCCAGCAGCTTTGGGACTAACTACGAGCAGTACTTC. It specifies CASSFGTNYEQYF.

The chain has TRBV21-1 and TRBJ2-2; whether TRBD2, the table's D call, matches the DNA was not checked. TRBV21-1 is a pseudogene. The CDR3 extends over 18 amino acids. CDR3 protein: CASSKITFGGSHTGELFF. The CDR3 bases are TGTGCCAGCAGCAAAATCACGTTTGGCGGGAGTCACACCGGGGAGCTGTTTTTT.

The chain links TRBV9 to TRBJ1-2; 8 positions agree with TRBD1. Germline V CDR1 and CDR2: SGDLS, YYNGEE. The CDR3 spans 14 residues. Trimming took 4 bases from V and 4 from J; bases not matched to a gene: 6. CDR3 DNA: TGTGCCAGCAGCCTAGATCAGGGGGCCTATGGCTACACCTTC. Amino acid sequence: CASSLDQGAYGYTF.

The J gene is TRBJ1-2, the V gene TRBV20-1; 7 bases map to TRBD1. The V segment lost 3 bases and the J segment 6 bases; nucleotides outside the gene matches: 7. The germline V gene encodes CDR1 DFQATT and CDR2 SNEGSKA (reference sequence). This CDR3 is 13 amino acids long. The CDR3: CSASAGGYDGYTF. The CDR3 DNA is TGCAGTGCTAGTGCAGGGGGTTACGATGGCTACACCTTC.

The V call is TRBV9, the J call TRBJ2-1; 8 nucleotides align to TRBD2. Unmatched junction bases numbered 13, after V lost 0 bases and J lost 8 bases. The CDR3 contains 17 residues. The germline gives CDR1 SGDLS, CDR2 YYNGEE. CDR3: CASSVAGVSGRGHEQFF. The CDR3 nucleotides are TGTGCCAGCAGCGTAGCAGGGGTGAGCGGGAGAGGGCATGAGCAGTTCTTC.

The V gene is TRBV11-2, the J gene TRBJ1-4; no definite D call. CDR3 length: 14 amino acids. Between the trimmed V and J ends, which lost 4 bases and 5 bases, there was a span of 11 bases. The germline V gene encodes CDR1 SGHAT and CDR2 FQNNGV. The CDR3 here is CASSSRSLNEKLFF. In DNA form, the CDR3 reads TGTGCCAGCAGCTCCCGGAGTTTGAATGAAAAACTGTTTTTT.

The V call is TRBV4-3, the J call TRBJ1-2; D may be TRBD1 (5 bases). The CDR3 has 15 amino acids. Germline-derived CDR1 and CDR2 are LGHNA and YSLEER. V was pared by 5 bases and J by 4 bases, with 17 bases between. The CDR3 region has the DNA TGCGCCAGCAGCTCACACCCGGGGGGGGGCTATGGCTACACCTTC. Its protein is CASSSHPGGGYGYTF.

The V gene is TRBV7-2, the J gene TRBJ2-2; possibly TRBD1 for D (5 bases). Germline lookup yields CDR1 SGHTA and CDR2 FQGNSA. The V end was cut by 7 bases, the J end by 6 bases, with 21 bases between. The CDR3 contains 16 residues. The chain's CDR3 is CASIPHKLYRPGELFF. The CDR3 nucleotides are TGTGCCAGCATTCCCCACAAATTATACAGGCCCGGGGAGCTGTTTTTT.

This chain links TRBV7-6 with TRBJ1-2; tentatively, D is TRBD1 (5 bases). This CDR3 is built from 17 residues. The germline CDR1 and CDR2 sequences are SGHVS and FNYEAQ. Trimming pared 6 bases from V and 1 base from J, leaving 21 bases between. CDR3 sequence (DNA): TGTGCCAGCAGTGCGTCCCTTAGGGGCGGCAATAACTATGGCTACACCTTC. Protein sequence: CASSASLRGGNNYGYTF.

The rearrangement links TRBV29-1 to TRBJ2-2; no firm D call. This CDR3 has 14 residues. Trimming stripped 1 base from V and 1 base from J, with 7 bases between. Looked up from germline, CDR1 is SQVTM and CDR2 is ANQGSEA. The CDR3 protein is CSVEGAENTGELFF. For the CDR3, the DNA is TGCAGCGTTGAAGGCGCCGAGAACACCGGGGAGCTGTTTTTT.

The V and J genes are TRBV4-3 and TRBJ2-7, with 10 bases aligning to TRBD2. V was pared by 2 bases and J by 0 bases, with 7 bases of the junction left unmatched. This CDR3 has 17 residues. The germline CDR1 and CDR2 sequences are LGHNA and YSLEER. DNA for the CDR3: TGCGCCAGCAGCCAAACACGGACTAGCGGTACCTCCTACGAGCAGTACTTC. Its protein is CASSQTRTSGTSYEQYF.

This chain connects TRBV4-3 to TRBJ2-1; a possible D gene is TRBD2 (6 bases). V was clipped by 0 bases and J by 4 bases, with 16 bases between them. CDR1 and CDR2 from the germline V gene are LGHNA and YSLEER. The CDR3 length is 17 residues. This CDR3 reads CASSQDRRLGGYNEQFF. CDR3 nucleotide sequence: TGCGCCAGCAGCCAAGATCGGAGATTGGGGGGATACAATGAGCAGTTCTTC.

The CDR3 sequence: CASSSLTDITDTQYF. CDR3 DNA: TGTGCCAGCAGCTCGTTGACAGACATCACAGATACGCAGTATTTT. The chain recombines TRBV5-6 with TRBJ2-3; a weak D match, TRBD1 (5 bases). V lost 3 bases to trimming and J lost 2 bases, with 13 bases between them. This CDR3 has 15 residues. Germline values: CDR1 SGHDT, CDR2 YYEEEE.

This rearrangement joins TRBV19 to TRBJ2-7; D is possibly TRBD1 (5 bases). Trimming took 1 base from V and 6 from J, leaving 13 bases between them. The CDR3 spans 14 residues. CDR1 is LNHDA and CDR2 is SQIVND in the germline V gene (reference sequence). The CDR3 nucleotides read TGTGCCAGTAGTATAGCCCAGGGTCTGGGCGAGCAGTACTTC. Residues: CASSIAQGLGEQYF.

This chain joins TRBV3-1 (or the pseudogene TRBV3-2) and TRBJ1-2, with 7 positions matching TRBD1. Trimming cost V 3 bases and J 9 bases; bases outside gene matches: 19. CDR1 and CDR2 from the germline V gene are LGHDT and YNNKEL (reference sequence). CDR3 length: 17 amino acids. CDR3 nucleotides: TGTGCCAGCAGCCACCTCGACAGGGCACCTTACCCTGATAGCTACACCTTC. It codes for CASSHLDRAPYPDSYTF.

This chain links TRBV18 with TRBJ1-6; no clear D. CDR1 and CDR2 from the germline V gene are KGHSH and LQKENI. The CDR3 is made up of 16 amino acids. V lost 2 bases and J lost 7, with 15 bases in between. CDR3 sequence (DNA): TGTGCCAGCTCACCAGCCGGGGTTATGGGGAATTCACCCCTCCACTTT. Its translation: CASSPAGVMGNSPLHF.

This clone appeared once. The chain couples TRBV7-9 to TRBJ2-7; 8 nucleotides agree with TRBD2. V shed 8 bases, J shed 2 bases, and the junction held 8 bases outside the gene matches. CDR1 SEHNR and CDR2 FQNEAQ come from the germline V gene (reference sequence). CDR3 length: 14 amino acids. The CDR3 DNA reads TGTGCCAGCGGATTCCCGACTAGCGCCTACGAGCAGTACTTC. It codes for CASGFPTSAYEQYF. The variable domain in full, completed from reference TRBV7-9 and TRBJ2-7, reads DTGVSQNPRHKITKRGQNVTFRCDPISEHNRLYWYRQTLGQGPEFLTYFQNEAQLEKSRLLSDRFSAERPKGSFSTLEIQRTEQGDSAMYLCASGFPTSAYEQYFGPGTRLTVT.

V usage is TRBV19 and J usage is TRBJ2-7; 8 positions agree with TRBD1. This CDR3 region has 13 residues. Germline CDR1 and CDR2: LNHDA and SQIVND (reference sequence). J gave up 7 bases and V 1 base, and 3 bases lay outside the gene matches. CDR3: CASSIVTGDEQYF. As DNA, the CDR3 is TGTGCCAGTAGTATAGTGACAGGGGATGAGCAGTACTTC.